A single sample gave rise to the 29 T cell receptor beta chains below, sequenced in a study of long-term antiretroviral therapy in people with HIV. The authors ran the immunoSEQ assay, v3.0, at survey level. The data were produced by immunoSEQ multiplex PCR, yet TCRdb's version contains in-frame clones alone and is incomplete. Of 20,000 to 25,000 clones listed, roughly 76% are singletons. The sequences come from unsorted PBMCs, collected less than 1.8 years before starting antiretroviral therapy. The receptor source for this set is a woman in her thirties or forties with HIV.

V usage is TRBV19 and J usage is TRBJ1-1, with no clear D. There are 13 residues in the CDR3. V dropped 4 bases and J dropped 2 bases, with 8 bases sitting between them. Germline assignment: CDR1 LNHDA and CDR2 SQIVND (reference sequence). The DNA of the CDR3 is TGTGCCAGTAGTACCTTGAGAAACACTGAAGCTTTCTTT. This translates into CASSTLRNTEAFF.

V is TRBV5-8 and J is TRBJ2-5, with TRBD2 matching 13 bases. From germline, CDR1 is SGHTS and CDR2 YDEGEE. The V segment lost 4 bases and the J segment 5 bases; nucleotides outside the gene matches: 2. This CDR3 has 14 amino acids. This CDR3 is CASSLGLAGETQYF. The CDR3 DNA reads as TGTGCCAGCAGCCTGGGACTAGCGGGGGAGACCCAGTACTTC.

The chain links TRBV7-9 to TRBJ2-1; 8 nucleotides match TRBD2. Germline values: CDR1 SEHNR, CDR2 FQNEAQ (reference sequence). This CDR3 contains 14 residues. The J segment lost 4 bases and the V segment lost 3 bases, leaving 2 bases of the junction unmatched. CDR3 sequence reads: CASSFTSGYNEQFF. The CDR3 DNA reads as TGTGCCAGCAGCTTCACTAGCGGTTACAATGAGCAGTTCTTC.

The rearrangement uses TRBV7-2 and TRBJ1-4; D remains ambiguous. Looked up from germline, CDR1 is SGHTA and CDR2 is FQGNSA. This CDR3 is built from 12 residues. Trimming shortened V by 6 bases and J by 11 bases, and 13 bases separated the two germline ends. The CDR3 loop is CASRRITGKLFF. CDR3 nucleotide sequence: TGTGCCAGCAGACGCATCACGGGGAAACTGTTTTTT.

The chain joins TRBV11-2 to TRBJ1-5; D may be TRBD1 (6 bases). There are 16 residues in the CDR3. Germline CDR1 reads SGHAT; CDR2 reads FQNNGV. Trimming stripped 4 bases from V and 6 bases from J, with 19 bases between. The CDR3 DNA follows: TGTGCCAGCAGCTCCGGTTCGGGCGGGGGGCGTCAGCCCCAGCATTTT. It yields the protein CASSSGSGGGRQPQHF. Using reference TRBV11-2 and TRBJ1-5 for the parts outside the CDR3, the full variable domain is EAGVAQSPRYKIIEKRQSVAFWCNPISGHATLYWYQQILGQGPKLLIQFQNNGVVDDSQLPKDRFSAERLKGVDSTLKIQPAKLEDSAVYLCASSSGSGGGRQPQHFGDGTRLSIL.

CDR3 protein: CASSIGSGSLYEQYF. In DNA form, the CDR3 reads TGTGCCAGTAGTATAGGAAGCGGGAGCCTTTACGAGCAGTACTTC. The chain carries TRBV19 and TRBJ2-7, with 8 bases identical to TRBD2. The junction had 6 bases not matched to a gene; V was cut back by 1 base and J by 4 bases. Germline-derived CDR1 and CDR2 are LNHDA and SQIVND (reference sequence). The CDR3 runs 15 residues.

This chain joins TRBV19 and TRBJ1-3; the D gene is possibly TRBD1 (6 bases). This CDR3 contains 14 residues. CDR1 and CDR2 from the germline V gene are LNHDA and SQIVND (reference sequence). V dropped 5 bases and J dropped 3 bases, with 11 bases sitting between them. The CDR3 loop reads CASSQQGLGNTIYF. The DNA of the CDR3 is TGTGCCAGTAGTCAACAGGGTCTTGGAAACACCATATATTTT.

Here the CDR3 reads CASSYRTSGYEQYF. DNA for the CDR3: TGTGCCAGCAGTTACAGGACTAGCGGGTACGAGCAGTACTTC. The J gene is TRBJ2-7, the V gene TRBV6-6, with TRBD2 matching over 11 bases. The CDR3 has 14 residues. The V gene end was trimmed by 2 bases and the J gene end by 4 bases; junction bases not matched to a gene: 1. CDR1 MNHNY and CDR2 SVGAGI come from the germline V gene (reference sequence).

The rearrangement uses TRBV10-3 and TRBJ1-3; D is possibly TRBD1 (6 bases). CDR1 is ENHRY, CDR2 SYGVKD, per germline. Deletions cut 6 bases from V and 0 bases from J, with 9 bases between. The CDR3 covers 14 residues. The CDR3 DNA is TGTGCCATCAGCGGACAGATCTCTGGAAACACCATATATTTT. Translation: CAISGQISGNTIYF.

V gene TRBV14 combines with J gene TRBJ1-2; no clear D gene. The length of the CDR3 is 13 residues. CDR1 is SGHDN and CDR2 is FVKESK in the germline V gene. V lost 4 bases and J 7 bases, leaving 13 bases between the germline ends. The CDR3 region is CASSLRRGFGYTF. CDR3 nucleotide sequence: TGTGCCAGCAGCCTTAGGCGAGGGTTTGGCTACACCTTC.

This rearrangement joins TRBV11-2 to TRBJ2-2; 7 bases are shared with TRBD1. Germline values: CDR1 SGHAT, CDR2 FQNNGV. The CDR3 runs 16 residues. V lost 5 bases, J lost 0 bases, and 6 bases stayed unmatched. CDR3 DNA sequence: TGTGCCAGCAGCGAGGGACAGTTCGCGAACACCGGGGAGCTGTTTTTT. Amino acid sequence: CASSEGQFANTGELFF.

For the CDR3, the DNA is TGTGCCAGCAGCTCAATTCTACAAACTGGGTATGAAAAACTGTTTTTT. Protein sequence: CASSSILQTGYEKLFF. The chain carries TRBV7-2 and TRBJ1-4; D is uncertain. With 4 bases removed from V and 6 bases from J, the gap between germline ends came to 18 bases. Per germline, CDR1 SGHTA and CDR2 FQGNSA. This CDR3 comprises 16 residues.

The chain uses TRBV5-6 and TRBJ1-1; tentative D call: TRBD1 (5 bases). Germline V gives CDR1 SGHDT, CDR2 YYEEEE. The CDR3 spans 11 residues. Trimming pared 2 bases from V and 8 bases from J, leaving 7 bases between. In DNA, the CDR3 is TGTGCCAGCAGCTTTGAGGGGGAAGCTTTCTTT. This encodes CASSFEGEAFF.

V usage is TRBV6-1 and J usage is TRBJ2-6; D is unresolved. The germline V gene encodes CDR1 MNHNS and CDR2 SASEGT. This CDR3 has 16 residues. V gave up 3 bases and J gave up 0 bases, with 9 bases separating them. CDR3 loop: CASSEVAYSGANVLTF. CDR3 nucleotides: TGTGCCAGCAGTGAGGTGGCGTACTCTGGGGCCAACGTCCTGACTTTC.

The chain combines TRBV5-5 with TRBJ1-1; D is unresolved. V lost 2 bases to trimming and J lost 4 bases, with 3 bases between them. The CDR3 is made up of 11 amino acids. CDR1 and CDR2 (germline): SGHKS, YYEKEE (reference sequence). Here the CDR3 DNA reads TGTGCCAGCAGCTTCAGCACTGAAGCTTTCTTT. This translates into CASSFSTEAFF.

V and J are TRBV7-2 and TRBJ2-7; weak D call: TRBD2 (6 bases). The CDR3 has 15 residues. The V and J ends lost 1 base and 3 bases respectively, with 13 bases between them. Germline V lookup: CDR1 SGHTA, CDR2 FQGNSA. CDR3 residues: CASSLGDGGLYEQYF. As DNA, the CDR3 is TGTGCCAGCAGCTTAGGGGACGGGGGACTCTACGAGCAGTACTTC.

The J gene is TRBJ1-2, the V gene TRBV19; 7 bases fit TRBD1. Germline V CDR1 and CDR2: LNHDA, SQIVND (reference sequence). The ends lost 5 bases at V and 7 bases at J; junction bases unmatched: 7. This CDR3 has 13 residues. Written as DNA, the CDR3 is TGTGCCAGTAGTGACCCTCGGACAGGTGGCTACACCTTC. Translating it yields CASSDPRTGGYTF.

The chain uses TRBV9 and TRBJ2-5; D tentatively fits TRBD1 or TRBD2 (7 bases each). Between the trimmed V and J ends, which lost 0 bases and 5 bases, there was a span of 14 bases. Germline CDR1 reads SGDLS; CDR2 reads YYNGEE. This CDR3 has 15 residues. The CDR3 DNA follows: TGTGCCAGCAGCGTAGAGGCAGGGGGAGGGGAGACCCAGTACTTC. Protein product: CASSVEAGGGETQYF.

The chain is built from TRBV5-1 and TRBJ1-1; the D gene is possibly TRBD1 (6 bases). V lost 10 bases to trimming and J lost 3 bases, with 10 bases between them. In germline, CDR1 is SGHRS, CDR2 YFSETQ. The CDR3 length is 11 residues. Here the CDR3 DNA reads TGCGCCCCAGGGGTATACACTGAAGCTTTCTTT. Translating gives CAPGVYTEAFF.

Only one count was recorded for this clone. The genes are TRBV9 and TRBJ1-1; D might be TRBD1 (6 bases). This CDR3 contains 15 residues. With 2 bases removed from V and 0 bases from J, the gap between germline ends came to 11 bases. Germline assignment: CDR1 SGDLS and CDR2 YYNGEE. The CDR3 region is CASSVGQRMNTEAFF. The DNA for the CDR3 is TGTGCCAGCAGCGTTGGACAGCGAATGAACACTGAAGCTTTCTTT.

V is TRBV4-2 and J is TRBJ2-7; TRBD1 might be the D (6 bases). In germline, CDR1 is LGHNA, CDR2 YNFKEQ. Trimming left V 4 bases short and J 2 bases short, with 15 bases between. The CDR3 contains 15 residues. CDR3 bases: TGTGCCAGCAGCCCCAAGGACAGTTCCACCTACGAGCAGTACTTC. Residues: CASSPKDSSTYEQYF.

This clone was observed a single time. The V and J genes are TRBV6-6 and TRBJ1-1; 10 bases are shared with TRBD1. The V gene's germline CDR1 is MNHNY and CDR2 SVGAGI (reference sequence). The CDR3 contains 14 residues. The trim removed 5 bases at V and 4 bases at J, leaving 4 bases unmatched. The CDR3 nucleotides read TGTGCCAGCAGTAGACAGGGGGCAGTCACTGAAGCTTTCTTT. Translation: CASSRQGAVTEAFF.

The rearrangement joins TRBV2 to TRBJ2-7, with no clear D. There are 14 residues in the CDR3. V lost 1 base, J lost 3 bases, and 10 bases lay in between. Looked up from germline, CDR1 is SNHLY and CDR2 is FYNNEI. The CDR3 reads CASSEDKSLYEQYF. Here the CDR3 DNA reads TGTGCCAGCAGTGAAGATAAATCCCTCTACGAGCAGTACTTC.

This clone occurred a few times. The rearrangement uses TRBV9 and TRBJ1-2; TRBD1 might be the D (5 bases). The CDR3 is made up of 14 amino acids. The V end lost 3 bases, the J end lost 5 bases, and 14 bases lay between the germline ends. Per the germline V gene, CDR1 is SGDLS and CDR2 is YYNGEE. CDR3 loop: CASSAGGGEYGYTF. Written as DNA, the CDR3 is TGTGCCAGCAGCGCGGGGGGGGGAGAATATGGCTACACCTTC.

This clone occurred a few times. V is TRBV27 and J is TRBJ1-6; 9 bases match TRBD1. Germline loops: CDR1 MNHEY, CDR2 SMNVEV (reference sequence). CDR3 length equals 15 residues. After removal of 3 bases from V and 9 bases from J, the junction contained 6 bases not matched to a gene. CDR3 DNA sequence: TGTGCCAGCAGTTTTTCCGGGACAGGGATTTCACCCCTCCACTTT. As protein: CASSFSGTGISPLHF.

The rearrangement links TRBV11-3 to TRBJ2-4, with unresolved D. Germline CDR1 reads SGHNT; CDR2 reads YENEEA. Trimming cost V 5 bases and J 2 bases, with 19 bases left between them. The length of the CDR3 is 17 residues. CDR3 region: CASSAPSWEGTKNIQYF. CDR3 coding DNA: TGTGCCAGCAGCGCGCCTTCATGGGAAGGTACCAAAAACATTCAGTACTTC.

The chain joins TRBV5-6 to TRBJ2-1; D remains unclear. Between the trimmed V and J ends, which lost 0 bases and 10 bases, there was a span of 8 bases. Germline V gene sequence: CDR1 SGHDT, CDR2 YYEEEE. The CDR3 consists of 12 residues. This chain's CDR3 is CASSLVQFEQFF. CDR3 bases: TGTGCCAGCAGCTTGGTGCAGTTCGAGCAGTTCTTC.

The V and J genes are TRBV18 and TRBJ2-7; a weak D match, TRBD1 (5 bases). There are 15 residues in the CDR3. Germline V gene data show CDR1 as KGHSH and CDR2 as LQKENI. The germline V and J ends were trimmed by 2 bases and 7 bases, with 18 bases remaining between them. DNA for the CDR3: TGTGCCAGCTCACCAGGCGTAGGGGCGACGGAGGAGCAGTACTTC. This codes for CASSPGVGATEEQYF.

The V call is TRBV6-6, the J call TRBJ2-1, with TRBD1 as a possible D gene (6 bases). Germline V gene sequence: CDR1 MNHNY, CDR2 SVGAGI (reference sequence). V gave up 8 bases and J gave up 8 bases, with 7 bases separating them. The CDR3 loop spans 10 amino acids. The chain's CDR3 is CASGGDEQFF. In DNA, the CDR3 is TGTGCCAGCGGGGGCGATGAGCAGTTCTTC.